The 27 T cell receptor beta chains below come from one sample, sequenced in a study of blood T cell repertoires in COVID-19. Using immunoSEQ multiplex PCR, the repertoire was profiled, and TCRdb retains in-frame clones only, with some absent. Of roughly 260,000 clones in the sample, 80% to 90% were seen once. The material sequenced was PBMCs or T cells enriched from blood (not recorded which). The receptors were sampled from a woman aged 45-59 years who had recovered from COVID-19.

V gene TRBV5-1 combines with J gene TRBJ1-3; D might be TRBD1 (5 bases). Trimming cost V 0 bases and J 0 bases, with 10 bases left between them. The germline CDR1 and CDR2 sequences are SGHRS and YFSETQ. The CDR3 contains 16 residues. The CDR3 region is CASSLGQLSSGNTIYF. CDR3 coding DNA: TGCGCCAGCAGCTTGGGACAGTTGAGCTCTGGAAACACCATATATTTT.

This chain links TRBV13 with TRBJ2-7, with 13 bases matching TRBD2. In germline, CDR1 is PRHDT, CDR2 FYEKMQ (reference sequence). The ends lost 4 bases at V and 0 bases at J; junction bases unmatched: 6. The CDR3 totals 17 residues. The CDR3 nucleotides are TGTGCCAGCAGCTCGGGACTAGCGGGGTCAACCTCCTACGAGCAGTACTTC. Its protein is CASSSGLAGSTSYEQYF.

This chain links TRBV2 with TRBJ2-2, with a tentative D call TRBD2 (6 bases). The CDR3 is made up of 15 amino acids. Germline CDR1 is SNHLY and CDR2 is FYNNEI. Trimming left V 2 bases short and J 5 bases short, with 12 bases between. CDR3 amino acids: CASSEQRARTGELFF. As DNA, the CDR3 is TGTGCCAGCAGTGAACAGCGGGCAAGAACCGGGGAGCTGTTTTTT.

The V gene is TRBV5-1, the J gene TRBJ1-3, with D tentatively TRBD1 (6 bases). CDR1 is SGHRS and CDR2 is YFSETQ in the germline V gene. The V gene lost 4 bases and the J gene lost 7 bases, with 21 bases spanning the gap. The CDR3 has 16 amino acids. The DNA for the CDR3 is TGCGCCAGCAGCCGGACCCCAGGGGAAGGCCTGAACACCATATATTTT. It codes for CASSRTPGEGLNTIYF.

V is TRBV28 and J is TRBJ2-1; D might be TRBD2 (5 bases). V was shortened by 2 bases and J by 2 bases, with 10 bases between the two germline ends. The CDR3 length is 15 residues. In germline, CDR1 is MDHEN, CDR2 SYDVKM. The chain's CDR3 is CASSLRSEAYNEQFF. The DNA of the CDR3 is TGTGCCAGCAGTTTACGTTCGGAGGCCTACAATGAGCAGTTCTTC. The full variable domain, its missing parts supplied by reference TRBV28 and TRBJ2-1, is DVKVTQSSRYLVKRTGEKVFLECVQDMDHENMFWYRQDPGLGLRLIYFSYDVKMKEKGDIPEGYSVSREKKERFSLILESASTNQTSMYLCASSLRSEAYNEQFFGPGTRLTVL.

The gene calls are TRBV12-3 or TRBV12-4 and TRBJ2-1; 9 bases fit TRBD2. V lost 7 bases and J lost 7; bases outside the gene matches: 5. The CDR3 spans 13 residues. The CDR3 here is CASTRSGRNEQFF. CDR3 nucleotides: TGTGCCAGCACTAGAAGCGGGAGGAATGAGCAGTTCTTC.

The chain is built from TRBV28 and TRBJ2-1, with 10 bases fitting TRBD2. Trimming at V came to 4 bases and at J to 4 bases, leaving 7 bases not matched to a gene. The germline V gene has CDR1 MDHEN and CDR2 SYDVKM. The CDR3 has 16 amino acids. CDR3 in DNA: TGTGCCAGCAGTTCAACTAGCGGGACTAATTACAATGAGCAGTTCTTC. This translates into CASSSTSGTNYNEQFF.

V gene TRBV7-2 combines with J gene TRBJ1-2, with a weak D call TRBD1 (5 bases). CDR1 is SGHTA and CDR2 is FQGNSA in the germline V gene. Trimming left V 5 bases short and J 4 bases short, with 17 bases between. CDR3 length equals 15 residues. The CDR3 region is CASSPGGGGGYGYTF. The CDR3 DNA is TGTGCCAGCAGCCCCGGGGGGGGTGGAGGCTATGGCTACACCTTC.

A single count supports this clone. J is TRBJ1-5 and V is TRBV19, with D possibly TRBD1 on 5 matching bases. This CDR3 has 16 residues. The germline CDR1 and CDR2 sequences are LNHDA and SQIVND (reference sequence). V lost 7 bases and J lost 0, with 16 bases in between. The CDR3 is CASTPTGVYSNQPQHF. CDR3 DNA: TGTGCCAGTACCCCGACGGGGGTATATAGCAATCAGCCCCAGCATTTT.

The V call is TRBV5-1, the J call TRBJ1-3; 7 bases match TRBD1. The germline V gene encodes CDR1 SGHRS and CDR2 YFSETQ. This CDR3 has 15 amino acids. After removal of 4 bases from V and 4 bases from J, the junction contained 8 bases not matched to a gene. CDR3 amino acids: CASSRDRAAGNTIYF. The CDR3, as DNA: TGCGCCAGCAGCAGAGACAGGGCCGCAGGAAACACCATATATTTT.

CDR3 sequence reads: CASSLVRDVTDTQYF. CDR3 nucleotides: TGTGCCAGCAGCTTAGTCAGGGATGTCACAGATACGCAGTATTTT. This chain links TRBV11-3 with TRBJ2-3; D may be TRBD1 (5 bases). The CDR3 runs to 15 residues. With 1 base removed from V and 2 bases from J, the gap between germline ends came to 10 bases. Germline V lookup: CDR1 SGHNT, CDR2 YENEEA.

V is TRBV18 and J is TRBJ2-1, with D perhaps matching TRBD2 (5 bases). The V gene lost 0 bases and the J gene lost 4 bases, with 13 bases spanning the gap. The CDR3 loop spans 16 amino acids. From germline, CDR1 is KGHSH and CDR2 LQKENI. The CDR3 here is CASSPPNSGDYNEQFF. CDR3 bases: TGTGCCAGCTCACCACCAAACAGCGGTGATTACAATGAGCAGTTCTTC.

This chain links TRBV27 with TRBJ2-1, with TRBD1 matching 8 bases. Germline-derived CDR1 and CDR2 are MNHEY and SMNVEV (reference sequence). The CDR3 is 17 residues long. V lost 7 bases, J lost 0 bases, and 11 bases stayed unmatched. In DNA, the CDR3 is TGTGCCAGCACCAAAAATCCAGGGGGCCTCTCCTACAATGAGCAGTTCTTC. Protein: CASTKNPGGLSYNEQFF.

This clone is a singleton in its sample. Other DNA sequences from this sample encode an identical CDR3 as well. The chain joins TRBV2 to TRBJ2-5; possibly TRBD2 for D (5 bases). Trimming took off 7 bases at V and 1 base at J, with 10 bases between the two ends. The CDR3 covers 13 residues. Germline loops: CDR1 SNHLY, CDR2 FYNNEI. As DNA, the CDR3 is TGTGCCAGCATCAGAGGGAGCCAAGAGACCCAGTACTTC. This sequence encodes CASIRGSQETQYF.

This clone was counted a single time. This chain uses TRBV14 with TRBJ2-1; D is unresolved. The CDR3 runs 15 residues. V was shortened by 0 bases and J by 10 bases, with 16 bases between the two germline ends. CDR1 is SGHDN, CDR2 FVKESK, per germline. The CDR3 DNA reads TGTGCCAGCAGCCAAGATTCCTCAAGAGTGCGGGAGCAGTTCTTC. It codes for CASSQDSSRVREQFF.

This chain joins TRBV11-3 and TRBJ2-7; TRBD1 is a possible D gene (6 bases). Germline V CDR1 and CDR2: SGHNT, YENEEA. Trimming took off 5 bases at V and 5 bases at J, with 13 bases between the two ends. This CDR3 is 13 amino acids long. This CDR3 reads CASSGTHRDEQYF. CDR3 DNA sequence: TGTGCCAGCAGCGGCACCCACAGGGACGAGCAGTACTTC.

The J gene is TRBJ2-7, the V gene TRBV28, with D possibly being TRBD2 (5 bases). The germline gives CDR1 MDHEN, CDR2 SYDVKM. Trimming cost V 7 bases and J 4 bases, with 17 bases left between them. The CDR3 consists of 14 residues. CDR3 region: CASKVGGRGYEQYF. CDR3 DNA sequence: TGTGCCAGCAAAGTAGGTGGGAGAGGTTACGAGCAGTACTTC.

The chain joins TRBV4-2 to TRBJ2-7, with TRBD2 identical over 7 bases. V lost 3 bases, J lost 0 bases, and 8 bases stayed unmatched. This CDR3 region has 16 residues. From germline, CDR1 is LGHNA and CDR2 YNFKEQ. Written as DNA, the CDR3 is TGTGCCAGCAGCCATCCAGGACTAGAGAGCTCCTACGAGCAGTACTTC. Amino acid sequence: CASSHPGLESSYEQYF.

The chain links TRBV6-2 or TRBV6-3 to TRBJ2-1; 9 bases line up with TRBD2. This CDR3 comprises 15 residues. After removal of 5 bases from V and 8 bases from J, the junction contained 10 bases not matched to a gene. CDR1 is MNHEY and CDR2 is SVGEGT in the germline V gene. CDR3 coding DNA: TGTGCCAGCAGTGCCGTAGCGGGAGCATTGGATGAGCAGTTCTTC. Its protein product is CASSAVAGALDEQFF.

V is TRBV10-3 and J is TRBJ2-2; 15 bases are shared with TRBD2. The CDR3 totals 15 residues. Germline CDR1 is ENHRY and CDR2 is SYGVKD. The V segment lost 9 bases and the J segment 6 bases; nucleotides outside the gene matches: 5. The CDR3: CAITGLAGGAGELFF. The CDR3 DNA sequence: TGTGCCATAACCGGACTAGCGGGAGGGGCCGGGGAGCTGTTTTTT.

V usage is TRBV7-9 and J usage is TRBJ2-3; tentative D call: TRBD1 (5 bases). Per germline, CDR1 SEHNR and CDR2 FQNEAQ (reference sequence). Trimming stripped 0 bases from V and 5 bases from J, with 9 bases between. The CDR3 has 14 residues. CDR3 in amino acids: CASSLAPRVDTQYF. In DNA, the CDR3 is TGTGCCAGCAGCTTAGCTCCCAGGGTAGATACGCAGTATTTT.

The CDR3 sequence: CASNTGFINYGYTF. The DNA for the CDR3 is TGTGCCAGTAACACAGGGTTCATAAACTATGGCTACACCTTC. The V and J genes are TRBV19 and TRBJ1-2; tentatively, D is TRBD1 (6 bases). The CDR3 is made up of 14 amino acids. V gave up 7 bases and J gave up 2 bases, with 14 bases separating them. Germline lookup yields CDR1 LNHDA and CDR2 SQIVND (reference sequence).

V usage is TRBV30 and J usage is TRBJ1-5, with D tentatively TRBD1 (5 bases). The germline CDR1 and CDR2 sequences are GTSNPN and SVGIG (reference sequence). This CDR3 is built from 15 residues. Trimming took 1 base from V and 2 from J, leaving 12 bases between them. The CDR3 loop reads CAWSGGLSGNQPQHF. DNA for the CDR3: TGTGCCTGGAGTGGGGGACTCTCGGGCAATCAGCCCCAGCATTTT.

This clone has just one count. The chain joins TRBV5-1 to TRBJ2-2, with a tentative D call TRBD1 (5 bases). Germline CDR1 and CDR2: SGHRS and YFSETQ. Trimming removed 5 bases at V and 4 bases at J, with 12 bases between. This CDR3 spans 14 amino acids. CDR3 sequence (DNA): TGCGCCAGCAGGCTACAGGACCTCACCGGGGAGCTGTTTTTT. As protein: CASRLQDLTGELFF.

V gene TRBV5-6 combines with J gene TRBJ2-5; the D gene is possibly TRBD1 (6 bases). Germline values: CDR1 SGHDT, CDR2 YYEEEE. The CDR3 spans 14 residues. Deletions cut 2 bases from V and 1 base from J, with 9 bases between. The CDR3 coding sequence is TGTGCCAGCAGCTTAGCGACAGGCCAAGAGACCCAGTACTTC. Translating it yields CASSLATGQETQYF.

This sequence joins TRBV13 and TRBJ2-1; D unclear. From germline, CDR1 is PRHDT and CDR2 FYEKMQ (reference sequence). CDR3 length: 14 residues. Trimming removed 4 bases at V and 5 bases at J, with 12 bases between. CDR3 region: CASSSWHSNNEQFF. CDR3 DNA: TGTGCCAGCAGCTCTTGGCACAGCAACAATGAGCAGTTCTTC.

A few counts support this clone. This sequence joins TRBV3-1 (or the pseudogene TRBV3-2) and TRBJ2-5; D unclear. Trimming took off 10 bases at V and 5 bases at J, with 11 bases between the two ends. Per the germline V gene, CDR1 is LGHDT and CDR2 is YNNKEL (reference sequence). CDR3 size: 11 residues. The CDR3 is CATEDRETQYF. The CDR3 DNA reads as TGTGCCACCGAGGATAGGGAGACCCAGTACTTC.